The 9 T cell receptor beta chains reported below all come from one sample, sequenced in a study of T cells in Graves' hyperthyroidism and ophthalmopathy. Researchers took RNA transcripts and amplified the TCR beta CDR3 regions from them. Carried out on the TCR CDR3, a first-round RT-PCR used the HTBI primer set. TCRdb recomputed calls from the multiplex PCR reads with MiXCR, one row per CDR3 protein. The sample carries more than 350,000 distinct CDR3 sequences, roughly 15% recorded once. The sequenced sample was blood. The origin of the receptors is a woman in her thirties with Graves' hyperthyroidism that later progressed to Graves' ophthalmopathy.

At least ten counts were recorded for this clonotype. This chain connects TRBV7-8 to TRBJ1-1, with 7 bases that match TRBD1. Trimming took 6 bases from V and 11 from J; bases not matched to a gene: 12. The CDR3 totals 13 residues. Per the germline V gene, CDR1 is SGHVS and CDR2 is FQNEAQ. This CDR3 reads CASSSPAGGMAFF. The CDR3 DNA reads TGTGCCAGCAGTTCCCCCGCAGGGGGTATGGCTTTCTTT. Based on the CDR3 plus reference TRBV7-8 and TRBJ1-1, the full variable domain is GAGVSQSPRYKVAKRGQDVALRCDPISGHVSLFWYQQALGQGPEFLTYFQNEAQLDKSGLPSDRFFAERPEGSVSTLKIQRTQQEDSAVYLCASSSPAGGMAFFGQGTRLTVV.

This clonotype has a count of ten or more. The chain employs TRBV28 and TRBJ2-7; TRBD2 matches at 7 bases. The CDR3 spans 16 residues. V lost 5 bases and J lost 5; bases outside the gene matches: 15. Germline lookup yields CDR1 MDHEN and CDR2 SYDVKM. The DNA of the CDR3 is TGTGCCAGCAGTAGCCGCCTTCTGGGAAGCGGGAACGAGCAGTACTTC. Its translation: CASSSRLLGSGNEQYF.

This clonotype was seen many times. Here the CDR3 DNA reads TGTGCCAGCACCGTAGCGGGATGGGAAAATGAGCAGTTCTTC. It is translated as CASTVAGWENEQFF. V usage is TRBV28 and J usage is TRBJ2-1; TRBD2 aligns across 8 bases. The CDR3 extends over 14 amino acids. Germline loops: CDR1 MDHEN, CDR2 SYDVKM. Trimming cost V 7 bases and J 7 bases; bases outside gene matches: 9.

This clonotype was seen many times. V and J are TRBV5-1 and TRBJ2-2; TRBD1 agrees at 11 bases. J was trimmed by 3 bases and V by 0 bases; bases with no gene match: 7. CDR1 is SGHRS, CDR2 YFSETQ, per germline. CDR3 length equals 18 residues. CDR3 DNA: TGCGCCAGCAGCTTGGCCTTCTCGGACAGGGGGCACACCGGGGAGCTGTTTTTT. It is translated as CASSLAFSDRGHTGELFF.

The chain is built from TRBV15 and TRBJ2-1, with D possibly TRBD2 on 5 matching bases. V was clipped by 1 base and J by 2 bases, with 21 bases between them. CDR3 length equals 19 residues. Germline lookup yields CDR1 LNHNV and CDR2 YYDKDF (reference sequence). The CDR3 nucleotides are TGTGCCACCAGCAGAGGTGGCCTCTCCCCTAGCAGCCCCTACAATGAGCAGTTCTTC. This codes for CATSRGGLSPSSPYNEQFF.

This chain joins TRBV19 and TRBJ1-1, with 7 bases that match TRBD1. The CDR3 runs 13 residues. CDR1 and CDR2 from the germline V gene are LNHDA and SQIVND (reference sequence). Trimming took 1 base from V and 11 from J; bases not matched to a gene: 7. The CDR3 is CASSIVDRADAFF. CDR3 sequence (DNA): TGTGCCAGTAGTATAGTCGACAGGGCGGATGCTTTCTTT.

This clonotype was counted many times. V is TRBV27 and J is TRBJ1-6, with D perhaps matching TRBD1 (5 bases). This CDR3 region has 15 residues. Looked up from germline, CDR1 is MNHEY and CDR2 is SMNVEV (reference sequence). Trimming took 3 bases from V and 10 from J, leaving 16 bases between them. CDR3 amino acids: CASSFGGGNVSPLHF. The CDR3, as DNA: TGTGCCAGCAGTTTCGGGGGAGGCAATGTGTCACCCCTCCACTTT.

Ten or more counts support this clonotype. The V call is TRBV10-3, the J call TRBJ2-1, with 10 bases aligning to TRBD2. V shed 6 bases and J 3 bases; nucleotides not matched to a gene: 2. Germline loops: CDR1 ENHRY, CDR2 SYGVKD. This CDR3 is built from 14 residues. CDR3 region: CAIRRLAGYNEQFF. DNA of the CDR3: TGTGCCATCAGGCGACTAGCGGGCTACAATGAGCAGTTCTTC.

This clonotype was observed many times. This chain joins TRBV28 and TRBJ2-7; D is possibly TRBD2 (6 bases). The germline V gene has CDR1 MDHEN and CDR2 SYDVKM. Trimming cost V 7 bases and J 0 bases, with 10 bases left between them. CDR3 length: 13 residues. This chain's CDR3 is CASKGGTSYEQYF. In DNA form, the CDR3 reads TGTGCCAGCAAGGGCGGGACCTCCTACGAGCAGTACTTC.